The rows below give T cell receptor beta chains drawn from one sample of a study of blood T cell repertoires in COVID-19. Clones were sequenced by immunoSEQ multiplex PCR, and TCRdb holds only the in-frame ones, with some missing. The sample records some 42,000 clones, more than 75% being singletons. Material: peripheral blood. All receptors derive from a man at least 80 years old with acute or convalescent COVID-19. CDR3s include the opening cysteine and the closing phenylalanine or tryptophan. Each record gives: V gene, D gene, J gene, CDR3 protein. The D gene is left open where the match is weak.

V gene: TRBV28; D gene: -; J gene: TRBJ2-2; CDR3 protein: CASRYYANTGELFF
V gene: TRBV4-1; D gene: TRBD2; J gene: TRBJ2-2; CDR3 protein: CASSQVLAGATGELFF
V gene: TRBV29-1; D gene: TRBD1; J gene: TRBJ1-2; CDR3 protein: CSVAGGNNYGYTF
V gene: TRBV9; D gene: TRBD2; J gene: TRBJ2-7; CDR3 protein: CASSVTAGGPGGEQYF
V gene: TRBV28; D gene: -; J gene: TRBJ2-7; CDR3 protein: CASIADSSSYEQYF
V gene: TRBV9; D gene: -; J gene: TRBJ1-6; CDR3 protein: CASSVASKGGSPLHF
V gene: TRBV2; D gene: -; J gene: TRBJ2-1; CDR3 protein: CASRLDSYNEQFF
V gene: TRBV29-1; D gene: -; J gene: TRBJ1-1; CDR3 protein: CSVAPQANTEAFF
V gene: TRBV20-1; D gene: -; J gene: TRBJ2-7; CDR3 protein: CSASTARISSYEQYF
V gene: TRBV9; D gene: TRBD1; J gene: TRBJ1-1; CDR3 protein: CASSVTGANTEAFF
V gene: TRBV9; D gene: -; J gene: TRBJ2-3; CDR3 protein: CASSVQGGDTQYF
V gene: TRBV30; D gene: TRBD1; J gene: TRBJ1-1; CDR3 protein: CAWRPFGTGGTEAFF
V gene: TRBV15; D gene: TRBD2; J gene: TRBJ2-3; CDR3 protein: CATSHDTRLAGGTDTQYF
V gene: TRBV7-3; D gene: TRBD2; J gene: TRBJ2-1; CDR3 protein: CASSSGLAGGPEFF
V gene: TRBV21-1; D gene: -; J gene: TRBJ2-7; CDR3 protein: CASSKWGDRAHEQYF
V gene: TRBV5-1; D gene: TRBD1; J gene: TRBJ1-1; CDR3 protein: CASRDRSMNTEAFF
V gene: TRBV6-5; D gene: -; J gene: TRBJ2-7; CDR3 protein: CASTRTGDYEQYF
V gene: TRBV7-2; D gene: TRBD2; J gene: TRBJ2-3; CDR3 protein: CASSLALAGGLHTQYF
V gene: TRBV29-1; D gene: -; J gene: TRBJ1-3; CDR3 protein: CSVDFPGHSGNTIYF
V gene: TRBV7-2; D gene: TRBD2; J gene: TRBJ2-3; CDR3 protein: CASSFSGVGAQYF
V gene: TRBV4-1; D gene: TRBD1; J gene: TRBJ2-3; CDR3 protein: CASSQSKTGGTDTQYF
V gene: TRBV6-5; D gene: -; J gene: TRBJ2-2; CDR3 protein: CASGEVVDGELFF
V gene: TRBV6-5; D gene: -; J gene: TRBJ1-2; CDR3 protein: CASTNEGHSGYGYTF
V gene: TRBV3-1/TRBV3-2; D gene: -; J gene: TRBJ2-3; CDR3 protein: CASSQEEDTQYF
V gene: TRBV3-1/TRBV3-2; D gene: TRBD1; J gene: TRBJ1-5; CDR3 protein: CASSDRDSNQPQHF
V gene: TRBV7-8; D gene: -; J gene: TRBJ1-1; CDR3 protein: CASSLQEVLTEAFF
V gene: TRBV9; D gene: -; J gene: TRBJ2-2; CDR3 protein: CASSVALGGVGELFF
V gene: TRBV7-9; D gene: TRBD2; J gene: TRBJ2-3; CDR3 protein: CASTMRRGGGDTQYF
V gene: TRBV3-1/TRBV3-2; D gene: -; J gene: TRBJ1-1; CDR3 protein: CASSPQGTEAFF
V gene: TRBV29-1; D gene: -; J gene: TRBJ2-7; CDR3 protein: CSVYGGVEQYF
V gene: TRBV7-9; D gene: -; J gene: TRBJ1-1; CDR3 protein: CASTWGGRTEAFF
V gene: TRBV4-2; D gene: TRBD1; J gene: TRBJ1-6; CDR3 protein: CASSQQPWTGSGNSPLHF
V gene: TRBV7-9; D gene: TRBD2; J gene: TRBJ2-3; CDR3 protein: CASSPRLAGDTDTQYF
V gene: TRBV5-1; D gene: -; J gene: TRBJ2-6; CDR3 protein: CASSLPSDVLTF
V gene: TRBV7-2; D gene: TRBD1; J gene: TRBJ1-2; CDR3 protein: CASSPDRAPYGYTF
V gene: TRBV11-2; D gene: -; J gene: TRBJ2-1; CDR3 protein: CASSLLLRQATYNEQFF
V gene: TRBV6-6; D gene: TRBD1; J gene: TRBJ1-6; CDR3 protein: CASSIPGTGASPLHF
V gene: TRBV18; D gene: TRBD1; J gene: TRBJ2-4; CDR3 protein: CASSLRDRGNIQYF
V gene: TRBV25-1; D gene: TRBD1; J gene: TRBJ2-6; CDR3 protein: CASSRQGTGANVLTF
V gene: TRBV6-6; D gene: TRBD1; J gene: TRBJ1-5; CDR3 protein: CASSYSQGAGQPQHF
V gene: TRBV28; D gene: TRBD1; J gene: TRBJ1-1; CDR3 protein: CASGDRDRAFF
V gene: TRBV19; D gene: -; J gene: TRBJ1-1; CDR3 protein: CASTRGGELTEAFF
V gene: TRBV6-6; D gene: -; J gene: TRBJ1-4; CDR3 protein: CASTFRGDEKLFF
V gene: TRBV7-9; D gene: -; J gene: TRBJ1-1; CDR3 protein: CASSLGGLGTEAFF
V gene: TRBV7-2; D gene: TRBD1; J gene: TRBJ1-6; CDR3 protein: CASSFSGGYNSPLHF
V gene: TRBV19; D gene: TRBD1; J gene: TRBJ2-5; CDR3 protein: CASSIGTAETQYF
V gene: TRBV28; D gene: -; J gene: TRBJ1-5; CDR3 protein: CASSRQSYQPQHF
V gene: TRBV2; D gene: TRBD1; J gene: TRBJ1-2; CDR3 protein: CASKIRQGVFGYTF
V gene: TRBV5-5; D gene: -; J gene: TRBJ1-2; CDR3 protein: CASSWGLTVNYGYTF
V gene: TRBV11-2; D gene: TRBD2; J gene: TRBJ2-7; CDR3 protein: CASSLGRGGQGEQYF
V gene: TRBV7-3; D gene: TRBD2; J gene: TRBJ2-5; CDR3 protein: CASSPGGQETQYF
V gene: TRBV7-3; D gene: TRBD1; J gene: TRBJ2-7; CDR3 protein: CASSSGQGAGEQYF
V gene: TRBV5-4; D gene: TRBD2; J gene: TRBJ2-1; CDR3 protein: CASSPGDRGGSCEQFF